This T cell receptor beta chain was recorded in a study of blood T cells in healthy people across ages. This clonotype was seen more than once but under ten times. No antigen is known for it. General study findings and limits: Leaving the PBMCs unsorted stopped any conclusive comparison of naive versus antigen-experienced cells.

A J-beta primer mix and a sample-barcoded 5' primer were used in a second PCR of about 7 to 12 cycles. MiXCR, applied by TCRdb to the 5' RACE reads, yields one record per CDR3 protein. The sample includes around 600,000 distinct CDR3 sequences, around half of them seen just once. Source material: blood. This TCR was sampled from an elderly man in good health.

The CDR3 DNA reads as TGTGCCAGCGGAACGGCTTTCAATGAGCAGTTCTTC. This encodes CASGTAFNEQFF. The chain carries TRBV28 and TRBJ2-1, with unresolved D. CDR1 MDHEN and CDR2 SYDVKM come from the germline V gene. V was pared by 8 bases and J by 6 bases, with 11 bases between. The CDR3 totals 12 residues.